This T cell receptor beta chain was found in a study of blood T cell repertoires in COVID-19. Looking at the study overall: The origin of the acute and convalescent COVID-19 samples was the United States, Italy and Spain. PBMCs, B-cell-depleted T cells, or T cells provided the cDNA or gDNA that made up the material.

Germline values: CDR1 MGHDK, CDR2 SYGVNS. The CDR3 runs to 16 residues. J lost 4 bases, V lost 4 bases, and 5 bases had no gene match. Enrolled during active infection, Seattle patients were then followed longitudinally. As originally analysed: Nucleated cell number was recorded as an estimate derived from reference gene primer amplification. The method was immunoSEQ multiplex PCR; TCRdb's version includes in-frame clones alone and lacks a portion of them. Clone size and V and J calls were adopted from that table, with D and trimming inferred from the DNA. The sample contains roughly 210,000 clones, 84% of which appear only once.

This clonotype was sampled from a woman older than 75 with COVID-19, enrolled during active disease. V is TRBV25-1 and J is TRBJ2-2, with 11 bases matching TRBD1. Specimen: peripheral blood. CDR3 protein: CASSATDRGRTGELFF. The CDR3 nucleotides are TGTGCCAGCAGTGCCACGGACAGGGGGCGCACCGGGGAGCTGTTTTTT.